The entry that follows covers one TCR beta chain sequence. No antigen is known for it. Base qualities are not recorded, but no much larger clone differs from it by a single base. V was cut back by 0 bases and J by 5 bases, leaving a gap of 13 bases between them. CDR1 is given as GTSNPN and CDR2 as SVGIG, both from the germline V gene (reference sequence). Reading from cysteine to phenylalanine, the CDR3 counts 15 amino acids. Here the CDR3 DNA is all that survives: 45 bases in frame from base 1. The method was 5' RACE. The reads were generated on a NextSeq 500. To allow correction of PCR and sequencing errors, the TCR library protocol tagged every TCR cDNA molecule with a unique molecular identifier. Concerning the study's data processing: Decombinator tools were used for TCR identification, UMI-based error correction and CDR3 extraction. TCRs above a frequency of 2 per 1,000, corresponding to the top 1% of the tumor frequency distribution, were defined as expanded. Rényi diversity was computed with the R vegan package after subsampling each repertoire 100 times to 5,000 TCRs. CDR3 similarity networks were constructed using string-kernel similarity of amino acid triplets, with links drawn between CDR3s whose pairwise similarity was above 0.82. TCRdb reprocessing: public reads trimmed at Q25 with fastp, clones called with MiXCR, in-frame beta chains kept. When rows share a CDR3 protein, they turn into one entry using the most common DNA and genes. These V and J calls derive from TCRdb rather than the authors' analysis. The sample yields 48,000 or so distinct CDR3 sequences; 5.3% were counted once. The top ten constitute around 10% of the sample.

This entry comes from a study of spatial heterogeneity in lung cancer (dated by TCRdb to the late 2010s). In terms of the full investigation: Beta-chain transcripts were consistently detected in greater numbers than alpha-chain transcripts, which likely reflects a higher abundance of beta-chain transcripts. In the raw uncorrected reads, each unique combination of TCR and UMI appeared on average more than ten times. TCR alpha and beta repertoires were quantitatively compared across multiple tumor regions, matched nontumor lung and blood in non-small cell lung cancer. Nonsynonymous mutation counts, determined by whole-exome sequencing of tumor tissue, were related to features of the TCR repertoire. At surgery, some 220 tumor regions, 64 matched nontumor lung samples and 56 PBMC samples were TCR-sequenced for both alpha and beta chains.

The time point label, read with the paper, signifies: sample taken at primary tumor resection. The donors were 65 to 90 patients from the lung TRACERx cohort who had early-stage, untreated non-small cell lung cancer. Whole RNA extracted from tumor and nontumor lung tissue, or from cryopreserved PBMC samples, was used for TCR sequencing without cell sorting. Only patients for whom sufficient RNA was available from at least two tumor regions were selected for TCR sequencing. Broader findings and caveats from the paper: Additional single-cell paired TCR alpha and beta sequencing was considered necessary to confirm, at a functional level, the hypothesis that regional TCRs recognize regional mutations. Ubiquitous expanded tumor TCRs were detected in blood more often at tumor resection than at routine follow-up.

The V and J genes are TRBV30 and TRBJ2-2, with a weak D call of TRBD1 (5 bases match). This clonotype was sampled from a male donor with early-stage non-small cell lung cancer. The sequenced sample was PBMCs, obtained at surgery. The bases read TGTGCCTGGAGTGTATCAGGCAGGGCAACCGGGGAGCTGTTTTTT. Its amino acids are CAWSVSGRATGELFF.